This is a list of T cell receptor beta chains from one sample in a study of CD8 T cells in Susac syndrome. One entry per CDR3 protein results from TCRdb running MiXCR on the immunoSEQ multiplex PCR reads. This sample has about 250,000 distinct CDR3 sequences, with about 94% found just once. What was sequenced was CD4+ T cells from PBMCs. These receptors were taken from a human donor with multiple sclerosis. Each CDR3 is given with its conserved first and last residue. D genes are given only for firm matches. Some rows have no size entry. The others give once, few or many, or a class for an expanded clone.

J gene	clone size	V gene	D gene	CDR3 DNA	CDR3 protein
TRBJ1-2	-	TRBV4-1	TRBD1	TGCGCCAGCAGCCATCCAGGACAGGGACGTGGCTACACCTTC	CASSHPGQGRGYTF
TRBJ1-2	few	TRBV7-9	-	TGCGCCAGCAGCTTGGACGGGAACTATGGCTACACCTTC	CASSLDGNYGYTF
TRBJ2-1	-	TRBV29-1	TRBD2	TGCAGCGTTGATTATAGCGGGATTTACAATGAGCAGTTCTTC	CSVDYSGIYNEQFF
TRBJ1-2	few	TRBV11-1	-	TGTGCCAGCAGTTTACAGGGAGGCTATGGCTACACCTTC	CASSLQGGYGYTF
TRBJ1-2	-	TRBV29-1	-	TGCAGCGTAATCAGGGAGGCGAACTATGGCTACACCTTC	CSVIREANYGYTF
TRBJ1-5	-	TRBV4-1	-	TGCGCCAGCAGCCAAGATGGGCAACTGCTGAATCAGCCCCAGCATTTT	CASSQDGQLLNQPQHF
TRBJ2-4	-	TRBV19	TRBD2	TGTGCCAGTAGTATAGGGCTAGCGGGAGCGGGCATTCAGTACTTC	CASSIGLAGAGIQYF
TRBJ2-3	-	TRBV5-1	TRBD1	TGCGCCAGCAGCCCGGGACAGGGATCCGATACGCAGTATTTT	CASSPGQGSDTQYF
TRBJ2-5	-	TRBV19	-	TGTGCCAGTAGTATTAGTCCCCGGAGCCGAGAGACCCAGTACTTC	CASSISPRSRETQYF
TRBJ2-3	once	TRBV4-1	TRBD2	TGCGCCAGCAGCCAAGATTTCGCGGGAGAGCGCACAGATACGCAGTATTTT	CASSQDFAGERTDTQYF
TRBJ2-1	-	TRBV24-1	-	TGTGCCACCAGTAGGTCGGGAGAATACAATGAGCAGTTCTTC	CATSRSGEYNEQFF
TRBJ1-1	once	TRBV5-4	TRBD1	TGTGCCAGCAGCACCGGGACAGGGGTGAACACTGAAGCTTTCTTT	CASSTGTGVNTEAFF
TRBJ1-5	-	TRBV19	TRBD1	TGTGCCAGTAGTAGGGAGGGGGCGAGCAATCAGCCCCAGCATTTT	CASSREGASNQPQHF
TRBJ1-6	-	TRBV20-1	TRBD1	TGCAGTGCTAAATGGACAGGGGGTTCACCCCTCCACTTT	CSAKWTGGSPLHF
TRBJ1-4	-	TRBV7-2	-	TGTGCCAGCAGCTTAGGTTCCCCGCGCGAAAAACTGTTTTTT	CASSLGSPREKLFF
TRBJ2-5	-	TRBV10-3	-	TGTGCCATCAGTACACTAGTCCAAGAGACCCAGTACTTC	CAISTLVQETQYF
TRBJ2-2	-	TRBV19	TRBD1	TGTGCCAGTAGTTCCCCCGCGGGACAGGGGGTTCCCGGGGAGCTGTTTTTT	CASSSPAGQGVPGELFF
TRBJ1-5	-	TRBV7-9	-	TGTGCCAGCAGCTTAGACCGGGATGGCAATCAGCCCCAGCATTTT	CASSLDRDGNQPQHF
TRBJ2-3	-	TRBV20-1	TRBD2	TGCAGTGCTAGAGATCCGACTAGCGGGGCAAGCACAGATACGCAGTATTTT	CSARDPTSGASTDTQYF
TRBJ2-1	-	TRBV6-1	-	TGTGCTGCGAGTGAGCAGTTCTTC	CAASEQFF
TRBJ2-7	-	TRBV6-1	-	TGTGCCAGCGGATGGGCATCAGGAAGCTCCTACGAGCAGTACTTC	CASGWASGSSYEQYF
TRBJ2-5	-	TRBV11-2	-	TGTGCCAGCGGGGAGGCGCGGTGGGGGGAGACCCAGTACTTC	CASGEARWGETQYF
TRBJ1-5	once	TRBV20-1	-	TGCAGTGCTAGAGATCGGACGACAGCCGATCAGCCCCAGCATTTT	CSARDRTTADQPQHF
TRBJ1-4	-	TRBV6-1	TRBD1	TGTGCCAGCAGAAGGACAGGGGAAAAACTGTTTTTT	CASRRTGEKLFF
TRBJ2-1	-	TRBV12-3/TRBV12-4	TRBD2	TGTGCCAGCAGCCGGGGGGGCAGAGACAATGAGCAGTTCTTC	CASSRGGRDNEQFF
TRBJ2-5	-	TRBV29-1	-	TGCAGCGCCGTTCAGTACCAAGAGACCCAGTACTTC	CSAVQYQETQYF